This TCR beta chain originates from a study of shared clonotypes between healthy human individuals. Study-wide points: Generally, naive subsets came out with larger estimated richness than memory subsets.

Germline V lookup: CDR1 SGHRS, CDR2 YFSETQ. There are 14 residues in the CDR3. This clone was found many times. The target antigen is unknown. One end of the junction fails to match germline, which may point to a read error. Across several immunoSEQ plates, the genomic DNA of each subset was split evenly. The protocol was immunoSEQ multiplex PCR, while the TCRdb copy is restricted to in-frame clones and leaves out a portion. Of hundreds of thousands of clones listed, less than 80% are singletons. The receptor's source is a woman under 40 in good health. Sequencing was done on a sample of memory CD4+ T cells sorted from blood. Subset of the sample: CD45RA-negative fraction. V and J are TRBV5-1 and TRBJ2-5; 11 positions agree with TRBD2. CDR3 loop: CASSSGTSGLVGHF. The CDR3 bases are TGCGCCAGCAGCTCCGGGACTAGCGGATTAGTGGGACACTTC.